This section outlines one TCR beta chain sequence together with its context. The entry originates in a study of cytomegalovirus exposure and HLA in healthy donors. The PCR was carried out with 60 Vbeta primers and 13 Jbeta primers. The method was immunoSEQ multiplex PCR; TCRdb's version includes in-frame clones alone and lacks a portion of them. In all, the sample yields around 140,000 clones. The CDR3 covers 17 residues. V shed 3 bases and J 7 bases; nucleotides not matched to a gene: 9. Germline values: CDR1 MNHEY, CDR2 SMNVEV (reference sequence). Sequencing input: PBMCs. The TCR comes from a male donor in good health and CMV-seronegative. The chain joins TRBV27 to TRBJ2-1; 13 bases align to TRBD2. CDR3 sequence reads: CASSLILAGGPRNEQFF. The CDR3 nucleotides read TGTGCCAGCAGTTTGATACTAGCGGGAGGGCCACGGAATGAGCAGTTCTTC.